This TCR beta chain was identified in a study of shared clonotypes between healthy human individuals (dated by TCRdb to about 2020). For context, the study as a whole: A couple of women and a few men aged 18 to 49 years were included in the cohort. To estimate repertoire size and how much clonotypes are shared between individuals, the study performed deep sequencing of blood TCR repertoires from roughly five healthy adults. To increase sequencing depth and limit assay-specific biases, different laboratories used diverse techniques to prepare libraries and sequence TCR repertoires. Leukapheresis yielded between about 0.9 and 10 billion PBMCs per donor. Per donor, three plates each were used for CD4 naive and CD4 memory, two for CD8 naive, and one for CD8 memory.

The donors were healthy, HIV-negative adults who had no recently reported acute infections or vaccinations. Only Caucasian adults living in Nashville, Tennessee, USA were represented among the donors. CD4+ T cells were enriched through magnetic negative selection, after which naive cells were positively selected on CD45RA and the remaining negative fraction served as the memory subset. Blood was obtained by leukapheresis, after which PBMCs were separated by Ficoll-Histopaque density gradient centrifugation and cryopreserved in liquid nitrogen vapor phase. Analytical flow cytometry was used to check the purity and quantity of each magnetically sorted T cell population. Genomic DNA was isolated from each sorted fraction and quantified by UV absorbance on a Nanodrop 2000c. Between the V and J ends, shortened by 1 base and 6 bases respectively, the junction contains 9 bases. The CDR3 sequence holds 13 residues, the cysteine and phenylalanine included. Left in the record is the CDR3 DNA by itself, 39 bases read in frame from the first base. The germline V gene supplies CDR1 SGHDN and CDR2 FVKESK.

On the study overall, not on this receptor specifically: The small number of donors limited the genetic and exposure-history diversity represented. Larger estimated clonotype richness was generally found for naive subsets than for memory subsets. Even with the large sequencing depth, rarefaction of the sorted-subset datasets indicated that sequencing was incomplete. Pairwise subsampling led to the expectation that sequencing depth would affect the degree of clonotype sharing among donors. Across several donors, approximately 5% of naive CD4, 3% to 3.5% of naive CD8, under 2.5% of memory CD4, and over 0.35% of memory CD8 clonotypes were shared. Sampling was restricted to blood, and TCR repertoires in tissues likely differ from the TCR repertoires found in blood. Clonotypes shared by all four sorted-subset donors showed higher generation probabilities than non-shared clonotypes.

TCR CDR3 regions were amplified from genomic DNA by multiplex PCR using the deep immunoSEQ assay. Extracted genomic DNA from each cell subset was spread evenly across all wells of several immunoSEQ 96-well plates, with each plate serving as a replicate. Each replicate PCR for sorted subsets received about 210 ng genomic DNA, equal to tens of thousands of T cell genomes. Purified libraries were quantified with a Qubit 3.0 fluorometer, sized on a Bioanalyzer 2100, and re-quantified with the KAPA Library Quantification kit. Every immunoSEQ 96-well plate was sequenced on a dedicated single-read 150-cycle Illumina NextSeq 550 flow cell. For the original study's pipeline: Because only junctional sequences without quality scores were contained in the immunoSEQ output, filtering matching that applied to full-length reads could not be performed. Sequences were annotated with PyIR, a Python wrapper for IgBLAST v1.9, using IMGT germline references to assign V/J genes and CDR3. Reads were filtered out if the reads had weak V/J assignments (E-value above 1e-6), no CDR3, stop codons, out-of-frame junctions, or ambiguous translated residues. V3J clonotypes were defined as sequences sharing an identical inferred V gene, J gene, and CDR3 amino acid sequence. Percentage overlap between repertoires was computed as shared unique clonotypes divided by the size of the smaller repertoire. RTK rarefaction, the Chao1 estimator, and Recon v2.1 estimates of unobserved clonotypes were used to assess repertoire richness. Generation probabilities for all TCRbeta clonotypes obtained by the gDNA method from a handful of donors were computed using OLGA. TCRdb retrieved this table from immuneACCESS and kept in-frame rearrangements only. Not all clones are present; in checked studies, unresolved V genes account for under half, and no reason is known for the remainder. That table gives V, J and clone size, and the DNA gave D and trimming. In this sample the table shows 2,500,000 or so clones, more than 85% of which occur a single time. The ten biggest clones cover roughly 0.39% of the sample.

A remark on this clone: It lacks a known antigen. Per-base quality was not reported, and no clone a single base away is much larger than it.

The receptor chain draws on TRBV14 and TRBJ1-1, with the D gene not clear enough to name. Sequences were obtained from naive CD4+ T cells from PBMCs. The cell subset or site tag for this specimen amounts to: CD45RA+ positively selected. This sequence originates from a man in his late teens or twenties in good health. Some clones in this sample may be carry-over from other donors' samples. The CDR3 region reads CASSQVAAAEAFF. At the DNA level, the sequence is TGTGCCAGCAGCCAAGTTGCGGCAGCTGAAGCTTTCTTT.